This T cell receptor (beta chain) is drawn from a study of blood T cells in healthy people across ages. Comments on this clonotype: The germline gene is not matched at one end of the junction; a read error may be the cause.

The second PCR ran roughly 6 to 11 cycles with a sample-barcoded 5' primer and J-beta primers. TCRdb passed the 5' RACE reads through MiXCR, listing each CDR3 protein once. Of 600,000 to 1,000,000 distinct CDR3 sequences in the sample, 58% were seen once. Germline V gives CDR1 SGHRS, CDR2 YFSETQ. The CDR3 is made up of 18 amino acids. The source material was blood. The sequence was obtained from a man younger than 45 in good health. The chain uses TRBV5-1 and TRBJ2-2, with 15 bases matching TRBD2. CDR3 nucleotides: TGCGCCAGCAGCCCAGGGACTAGCGGGAGGATGGACACCGGGGAGCTGTTTTTC. Its protein product is CASSPGTSGRMDTGELFF.